This T cell receptor beta chain is from a study of CD8+CD57+ T cells in acquired aplastic anemia. In the study overall: Across the sorted CD4+ and CD8+ cells, DNA amounts averaged roughly 3.5 ug. CD4+ reads averaged roughly 10 million in healthy donors.

The CDR3 has 13 residues. Germline V gives CDR1 SGHKS, CDR2 YYEKEE (reference sequence). Trimming removed 4 bases from V and 3 bases from J, with 11 bases in between. Study observations and caveats: Patients showed no significant difference from controls in CD8+ Simpson's diversity. A set of approximately 29 CD8+ CDR3 sequences was shared between patients and controls, and these sequences appeared highly expressed in patients.

Genomic DNA templated the TCR beta VDJ and CDR3 profiling. TCRdb passed the reads through MiXCR, listing each CDR3 protein once. Among approximately 380,000 distinct CDR3 sequences, around 72% were seen once, and the ten largest hold more than 3.5%. Comments on this clonotype: Its antigen remains unidentified.

This chain uses TRBV5-5 with TRBJ2-7; D gene unclear. The sequence was obtained from a human donor in good health, serving as a control. The sample consisted of sorted CD4+, CD8+, or CD8+CD57+ T cells (not recorded which) from PBMCs. In DNA, the CDR3 is TGTGCCAGCAGCACCTGCAACGGCTACGAGCAGTACTTC. Translation: CASSTCNGYEQYF.